This entry lists 15 T cell receptor beta chains sequenced from one sample in a study of T cells after yellow fever vaccination (dated by TCRdb to 2018 to 2020). The treatment or condition label on this specimen signifies: live attenuated yellow fever vaccine strain. Receptors were amplified or captured by 5' RACE. Sequencing relied on an Illumina HiSeq 2500. Clones were called with MiXCR by TCRdb after fastp trimmed the public reads at Q25, and only in-frame beta chains were retained. For every CDR3 protein sequence, its rows merge into one entry that carries the most common genes and DNA. The sample records about 400,000 distinct CDR3 sequences, 6.2% of which are singletons. The biggest ten clones account for 15% of the sample. The material was PBMCs, obtained 5 days after the yellow fever booster vaccination. Receptors were obtained from a man aged 25 to 40 who received the YFV17D yellow fever vaccine.

The chain recombines TRBV7-2 with TRBJ2-5; 13 bases map to TRBD2. V shed 4 bases and J 2 bases; nucleotides not matched to a gene: 7. Germline assignment: CDR1 SGHTA and CDR2 FQGNSA. The CDR3 is made up of 17 amino acids. This chain's CDR3 is CASSYSGTSGTQETQYF. CDR3 DNA sequence: TGTGCCAGCAGCTATTCCGGGACTAGCGGGACTCAAGAGACCCAGTACTTC. The whole variable domain, remainder taken from reference TRBV7-2 and TRBJ2-5, is GAGVSQSPSNKVTEKGKDVELRCDPISGHTALYWYRQSLGQGLEFLIYFQGNSAPDKSGLPSDRFSAERTGGSVSTLTIQRTQQEDSAVYLCASSYSGTSGTQETQYFGPGTRLLVL.

V gene TRBV21-1 combines with J gene TRBJ2-5; the table's TRBD1 call for D was not verified on the DNA. TRBV21-1 is a pseudogene locus. The CDR3 is 16 residues long. The CDR3 sequence is CASSAQTGALGETQYF. DNA of the CDR3: TGTGCCAGCAGCGCCCAGACAGGGGCCTTAGGGGAGACCCAGTACTTC.

This clonotype was observed many times. The chain couples TRBV6-2 or TRBV6-3 to TRBJ1-4; no firm D call. The CDR3 covers 15 residues. V lost 6 bases to trimming and J lost 7 bases, with 18 bases between them. Looked up from germline, CDR1 is MNHEY and CDR2 is SVGEGT. In DNA form, the CDR3 reads TGTGCCAGCAGCCCCGGGGAAAGAAGTGGTGAAAAACTGTTTTTT. Translation gives CASSPGERSGEKLFF.

The rearrangement joins TRBV10-2 to TRBJ2-5; D is perhaps TRBD1 or TRBD2 (6 bases each). The germline V gene has CDR1 WSHSY and CDR2 SAAADI. The CDR3 is 11 amino acids. V was clipped by 8 bases and J by 9 bases, with 13 bases between them. The chain's CDR3 is CASGGGPAQYF. CDR3 bases: TGCGCCAGCGGAGGGGGGCCCGCCCAGTACTTC.

This clonotype showed up just a few times. Written as DNA, the CDR3 is TGTGCCAGCAGCGCGCGGACTAGCGGGAGGGCTACGCAGTATTTT. The encoded protein is CASSARTSGRATQYF. This chain connects TRBV7-2 to TRBJ2-3; TRBD2 aligns across 15 bases. The germline V gene encodes CDR1 SGHTA and CDR2 FQGNSA. This CDR3 is 15 amino acids long. V dropped 5 bases and J dropped 8; count of bases not matched to a gene: 5.

The chain employs TRBV25-1 and TRBJ2-2; tentative D call: TRBD2 (5 bases). CDR3 length equals 14 residues. V shed 4 bases and J shed 3 bases, with 9 bases lying between them. From germline, CDR1 is MGHDK and CDR2 SYGVNS. The CDR3 region is CASSGWEHTGELFF. CDR3 bases: TGTGCCAGCAGTGGGTGGGAGCACACCGGGGAGCTGTTTTTT.

The rearrangement uses TRBV7-2 and TRBJ2-1; perhaps TRBD2 as D (6 bases). V was pared by 5 bases and J by 8 bases, with 16 bases between. The CDR3 is 14 amino acids. Looked up from germline, CDR1 is SGHTA and CDR2 is FQGNSA. CDR3 bases: TGTGCCAGCAGCCCCCGGAGGGAGTTCTATGAGCAGTTCTTC. Amino acid sequence: CASSPRREFYEQFF.

V gene TRBV20-1 combines with J gene TRBJ2-7, with TRBD1 identical over 7 bases. This CDR3 comprises 14 residues. The V gene end was trimmed by 6 bases and the J gene end by 1 base; junction bases not matched to a gene: 9. Germline assignment: CDR1 DFQATT and CDR2 SNEGSKA (reference sequence). The CDR3 bases are TGCAGTGCCCCCCAGACAGGGAAGTCCTACGAGCAGTACTTC. Translated, it gives CSAPQTGKSYEQYF.

At least ten counts were recorded for this clonotype. This chain links TRBV20-1 with TRBJ2-3; D gene unclear. The V gene's germline CDR1 is DFQATT and CDR2 SNEGSKA (reference sequence). The CDR3 covers 11 residues. V lost 3 bases, J lost 6 bases, and 7 bases lay in between. The CDR3 spells CSARIKDTQYF. The CDR3 region has the DNA TGCAGTGCTAGGATAAAGGATACGCAGTATTTT.

The V and J genes are TRBV18 and TRBJ2-5; perhaps TRBD1 as D (6 bases). The germline V gene encodes CDR1 KGHSH and CDR2 LQKENI. The CDR3 covers 15 residues. Trimming removed 6 bases from V and 5 bases from J, with 19 bases in between. CDR3 DNA: TGTGCCAGCTCCTCAGGGCAGGGGACGTCGGAGACCCAGTACTTC. Amino acids: CASSSGQGTSETQYF.

This clonotype was recorded a few times. The chain carries TRBV5-1 and TRBJ2-3; the match to TRBD2 covers 8 bases. The CDR3 length is 17 residues. The ends lost 0 bases at V and 2 bases at J; junction bases unmatched: 8. CDR1 and CDR2 from the germline V gene are SGHRS and YFSETQ. CDR3 in amino acids: CASSLASSGMTTDTQYF. The CDR3 DNA is TGCGCCAGCAGCTTGGCAAGTAGCGGGATGACCACAGATACGCAGTATTTT. The variable domain in full, with the rest retrieved from reference TRBV5-1 and TRBJ2-3, is KAGVTQTPRYLIKTRGQQVTLSCSPISGHRSVSWYQQTPGQGLQFLFEYFSETQRNKGNFPGRFSGRQFSNSRSEMNVSTLELGDSALYLCASSLASSGMTTDTQYFGPGTRLTVL.

This CDR3 is CASIPRGDTGELFF. The CDR3 DNA reads TGTGCCAGCATCCCCCGTGGGGACACCGGGGAGCTGTTTTTT. The V call is TRBV6-1, the J call TRBJ2-2; D remains unclear. Between the trimmed V and J ends, which lost 7 bases and 3 bases, there was a span of 12 bases. From germline, CDR1 is MNHNS and CDR2 SASEGT. This CDR3 contains 14 residues.

The chain couples TRBV6-2 or TRBV6-3 to TRBJ2-7, with 10 bases matching TRBD2. There are 15 residues in the CDR3. Germline V gene sequence: CDR1 MNHEY, CDR2 SVGEGT. Unmatched junction bases numbered 4, after V lost 3 bases and J lost 2 bases. Here the CDR3 reads CASSYLAGGTYEQYF. In DNA, the CDR3 is TGTGCCAGCAGTTATTTAGCGGGAGGAACCTACGAGCAGTACTTC.

This clonotype appeared a few times. The V and J genes are TRBV29-1 and TRBJ2-7, with 8 bases identical to TRBD2. The V and J ends lost 2 bases and 5 bases, in that order; junction bases with no gene match: 11. Germline V gene sequence: CDR1 SQVTM, CDR2 ANQGSEA. This CDR3 contains 15 residues. The CDR3 reads CSVERYAGGPNEQYF. In nucleotides, the CDR3 is TGCAGCGTTGAACGGTATGCGGGAGGCCCTAACGAGCAGTACTTC.

There are a few counts of this clonotype. The chain has TRBV15 and TRBJ2-2; unclear D gene. V was cut by 0 bases and J by 5 bases, with 10 bases left in between. Germline CDR1 LNHNV, CDR2 YYDKDF (reference sequence). This CDR3 region has 15 residues. CDR3 DNA: TGTGCCACCAGCAGAGATGAATCCCTGACCGGGGAGCTGTTTTTT. It specifies CATSRDESLTGELFF.